The 5 T cell receptor beta chains below were found in one sample sequenced in a study of radiotherapy plus CTLA-4 blockade in lung cancer. TCRdb's copy holds only in-frame clones and misses some; the assay was immunoSEQ multiplex PCR. The data contain around 110,000 clones, about 87% of them singletons. The sample in question was peripheral blood, obtained from a patient treated with radiotherapy plus ipilimumab. These receptors were collected from a human donor with non-small cell lung cancer that progressed on radiotherapy plus ipilimumab.

This clone has only a few counts. The chain combines TRBV4-1 with TRBJ1-1; 7 positions agree with TRBD1. Per the germline V gene, CDR1 is MGHRA and CDR2 is YSYEKL. This CDR3 comprises 15 residues. V was pared by 1 base and J by 3 bases, with 5 bases of the junction left unmatched. The CDR3, as DNA: TGCGCCAGCAGCCAAGGACAGGGCTTTTACACTGAAGCTTTCTTT. Protein sequence: CASSQGQGFYTEAFF.

V is TRBV29-1 and J is TRBJ2-3; D gene unclear. Between the trimmed V and J ends, which lost 0 bases and 5 bases, there was a span of 6 bases. CDR1 is SQVTM and CDR2 is ANQGSEA in the germline V gene. This CDR3 has 12 amino acids. CDR3 sequence reads: CSVEDVGDTQYF. CDR3 nucleotides: TGCAGCGTTGAAGACGTCGGAGATACGCAGTATTTT.

This clone has just a few counts. As DNA, the CDR3 is TGTGCCAGCAGTTTCGGGAGTTCTGGAAACACCATATATTTT. The encoded protein is CASSFGSSGNTIYF. The gene calls are TRBV28 and TRBJ1-3; no firm D call. Germline CDR1 reads MDHEN; CDR2 reads SYDVKM. The CDR3 has 14 residues. Trimming removed 3 bases from V and 1 base from J, with 7 bases in between.

The V gene is TRBV19, the J gene TRBJ2-7, with 10 bases aligning to TRBD2. Germline-derived CDR1 and CDR2 are LNHDA and SQIVND (reference sequence). This CDR3 contains 13 residues. With V trimmed by 4 bases and J by 4 bases, 1 base remained unmatched. The DNA of the CDR3 is TGTGCCAGTAGTAATAGCGGGAGGTACGAGCAGTACTTC. It specifies CASSNSGRYEQYF.

This chain uses TRBV11-2 with TRBJ2-7, with 16 bases matching TRBD2. This CDR3 has 18 amino acids. Per germline, CDR1 SGHAT and CDR2 FQNNGV. Trimming at V came to 2 bases and at J to 2 bases, leaving 6 bases not matched to a gene. CDR3 protein: CASSLNRGLAGGTYEQYF. Written as DNA, the CDR3 is TGTGCCAGCAGCTTAAATCGGGGACTAGCGGGAGGGACCTACGAGCAGTACTTC.